Shown below are 20 T cell receptor beta chains from a single sample sequenced in a study of shared clonotypes between healthy human individuals. Some clones are missing from TCRdb's copy, which holds only in-frame ones; the method was immunoSEQ multiplex PCR. The data contain some 2,400,000 clones, 90% to 97% of them seen just once; the ten biggest clones take up 0.13%. The sequenced material came from naive CD4+ T cells sorted from blood. The subset: CD45RA+ positively selected. The receptors shown here come from a man aged 18 to 30 in good health.

This clone was seen just once. The rearrangement uses TRBV19 and TRBJ1-4; 8 bases match TRBD1. The CDR3 loop spans 15 amino acids. Looked up from germline, CDR1 is LNHDA and CDR2 is SQIVND (reference sequence). Trimming at V came to 7 bases and at J to 8 bases, leaving 12 bases not matched to a gene. CDR3 in amino acids: CASTSPTGEDEKLFF. CDR3 sequence (DNA): TGTGCCAGTACTTCACCGACAGGGGAAGACGAAAAACTGTTTTTT.

The chain employs TRBV18 and TRBJ2-7; 11 positions match TRBD2. Germline lookup yields CDR1 KGHSH and CDR2 LQKENI. CDR3 length: 15 amino acids. After removal of 1 base from V and 5 bases from J, the junction contained 4 bases not matched to a gene. The CDR3: CASSPLAGGVNEQYF. CDR3 bases: TGTGCCAGCTCACCACTAGCGGGGGGGGTCAACGAGCAGTACTTC. Filled out from reference TRBV18 and TRBJ2-7, the complete variable domain reads NAGVMQNPRHLVRRRGQEARLRCSPMKGHSHVYWYRQLPEEGLKFMVYLQKENIIDESGMPKERFSAEFPKEGPSILRIQQVVRGDSAAYFCASSPLAGGVNEQYFGPGTRLTVT.

The table lists this clone with a few counts. The sample holds other DNA sequences that translate to the same CDR3. The V gene is TRBV5-1, the J gene TRBJ2-3; the D call may be TRBD1 or TRBD2 (5 bases each). CDR3 length equals 14 residues. The germline V and J ends were trimmed by 0 bases and 1 base, with 6 bases remaining between them. Germline CDR1 SGHRS, CDR2 YFSETQ. The CDR3 DNA reads as TGCGCCAGCAGCTTGGGAGGGGGCACAGATACGCAGTATTTT. Encoded protein: CASSLGGGTDTQYF.

This clone is a singleton in its sample. CDR3 sequence reads: CASSGSGTSGTNEQFF. The CDR3 DNA is TGTGCCAGCAGTGGCTCCGGGACTAGCGGGACCAATGAGCAGTTCTTC. The V call is TRBV6-1, the J call TRBJ2-1; 13 positions match TRBD2. Trimming cost V 4 bases and J 6 bases; bases outside gene matches: 6. CDR1 and CDR2 (germline): MNHNS, SASEGT. The CDR3 is 16 amino acids.

The V gene is TRBV5-1, the J gene TRBJ2-5; 11 positions agree with TRBD2. The length of the CDR3 is 14 residues. Trimming removed 4 bases from V and 14 bases from J; junction bases left unmatched: 13. Germline CDR1 reads SGHRS; CDR2 reads YFSETQ. For the CDR3, the DNA is TGCGCCAGCAGCACGACTAGCGGGGCGCAGGAAAAATACTTC. It codes for CASSTTSGAQEKYF.

The chain has TRBV11-2 and TRBJ2-3; 11 bases agree with TRBD2. Germline assignment: CDR1 SGHAT and CDR2 FQNNGV. CDR3 length: 19 amino acids. Trimming took 1 base from V and 4 from J; bases not matched to a gene: 13. CDR3 sequence reads: CASSLALAGGLKFSDTQYF. The CDR3 nucleotides read TGTGCCAGCAGCTTAGCCCTAGCGGGAGGCCTAAAGTTCTCAGATACGCAGTATTTT. Filled out from reference TRBV11-2 and TRBJ2-3, the complete variable domain reads EAGVAQSPRYKIIEKRQSVAFWCNPISGHATLYWYQQILGQGPKLLIQFQNNGVVDDSQLPKDRFSAERLKGVDSTLKIQPAKLEDSAVYLCASSLALAGGLKFSDTQYFGPGTRLTVL.

The chain recombines TRBV18 with TRBJ1-1; 9 bases are a match to TRBD1. The CDR3 loop spans 16 amino acids. After removal of 1 base from V and 4 bases from J, the junction contained 7 bases not matched to a gene. The germline gives CDR1 KGHSH, CDR2 LQKENI. CDR3 in amino acids: CASSPLDSTGGTEAFF. The CDR3 coding sequence is TGTGCCAGCTCACCACTCGATTCGACAGGGGGCACTGAAGCTTTCTTT.

The CDR3 here is CASTRGQGNTEAFF. The CDR3 DNA follows: TGTGCCAGCACCCGTGGGCAGGGCAACACTGAAGCTTTCTTT. The rearrangement links TRBV7-9 to TRBJ1-1, with D possibly TRBD1 on 5 matching bases. The V end was cut by 7 bases, the J end by 2 bases, with 14 bases between. In germline, CDR1 is SEHNR, CDR2 FQNEAQ (reference sequence). The CDR3 runs to 14 residues. Drawing the rest from reference TRBV7-9 and TRBJ1-1, the complete variable domain is DTGVSQNPRHKITKRGQNVTFRCDPISEHNRLYWYRQTLGQGPEFLTYFQNEAQLEKSRLLSDRFSAERPKGSFSTLEIQRTEQGDSAMYLCASTRGQGNTEAFFGQGTRLTVV.

The chain's CDR3 is CASSVIAGGGNYGYTF. In DNA, the CDR3 is TGTGCCAGCAGTGTTATTGCGGGGGGCGGTAACTATGGCTACACCTTC. The chain combines TRBV6-1 with TRBJ1-2; D might be TRBD1 (6 bases). The CDR3 extends over 16 amino acids. Per the germline V gene, CDR1 is MNHNS and CDR2 is SASEGT. V lost 4 bases and J 1 base, leaving 16 bases between the germline ends.

The chain is built from TRBV5-6 and TRBJ1-1, with unresolved D. The CDR3 is 16 residues long. The ends were cut back, 0 bases at V and 0 bases at J, with 12 bases in the middle. The V gene's germline CDR1 is SGHDT and CDR2 YYEEEE. The CDR3 sequence is CASSLGEAGMNTEAFF. The CDR3 bases are TGTGCCAGCAGCTTGGGTGAGGCAGGAATGAACACTGAAGCTTTCTTT.

The gene calls are TRBV30 and TRBJ2-5; perhaps TRBD2 as D (5 bases). Germline CDR1 is GTSNPN and CDR2 is SVGIG (reference sequence). V gave up 5 bases and J gave up 6 bases, with 25 bases separating them. This CDR3 is built from 16 residues. The CDR3: CAWAHDGKGREKTQYF. In DNA form, the CDR3 reads TGTGCCTGGGCCCACGACGGAAAAGGAAGGGAGAAGACCCAGTACTTC. Filled out from reference TRBV30 and TRBJ2-5, the complete variable domain reads SQTIHQWPATLVQPVGSPLSLECTVEGTSNPNLYWYRQAAGRGLQLLFYSVGIGQISSEVPQNLSASRPQDRQFILSSKKLLLSDSGFYLCAWAHDGKGREKTQYFGPGTRLLVL.

The sample holds one count of this clone. The rearrangement uses TRBV29-1 and TRBJ1-2, with D maybe TRBD1 (6 bases). Germline CDR1 reads SQVTM; CDR2 reads ANQGSEA. This CDR3 is 13 amino acids long. V shed 4 bases and J shed 8 bases, with 17 bases lying between them. CDR3 amino acids: CSVAGDQFWGYTF. CDR3 DNA: TGCAGCGTTGCAGGGGACCAGTTTTGGGGCTACACCTTC. Complete variable domain (other parts from reference TRBV29-1 and TRBJ1-2): SAVISQKPSRDICQRGTSLTIQCQVDSQVTMMFWYRQQPGQSLTLIATANQGSEATYESGFVIDKFPISRPNLTFSTLTVSNMSPEDSSIYLCSVAGDQFWGYTFGSGTRLTVV.

The V call is TRBV5-4, the J call TRBJ1-6, with D uncertain. V gave up 3 bases and J gave up 8 bases, with 9 bases separating them. CDR3 length: 13 amino acids. Germline V lookup: CDR1 SGHNT, CDR2 YYREEE (reference sequence). Here the CDR3 reads CASSSSGDSPLHF. CDR3 DNA: TGTGCCAGCAGCTCAAGCGGGGATTCACCCCTCCACTTT. Full variable domain (missing parts from reference TRBV5-4 and TRBJ1-6): ETGVTQSPTHLIKTRGQQVTLRCSSQSGHNTVSWYQQALGQGPQFIFQYYREEENGRGNFPPRFSGLQFPNYSSELNVNALELDDSALYLCASSSSGDSPLHFGNGTRLTVT.

The CDR3 loop reads CASSPEGFGSNQPQHF. The CDR3 bases are TGCGCCAGCAGCCCCGAGGGGTTCGGCAGCAATCAGCCCCAGCATTTT. V is TRBV4-1 and J is TRBJ1-5, with a tentative D call TRBD1 (5 bases). V shed 4 bases and J shed 1 base, with 14 bases lying between them. The CDR3 totals 16 residues. The germline gives CDR1 MGHRA, CDR2 YSYEKL.

The chain uses TRBV30 and TRBJ1-1, with D unclear. Germline V gene data show CDR1 as GTSNPN and CDR2 as SVGIG (reference sequence). The germline V and J ends were trimmed by 3 bases and 4 bases, with 12 bases remaining between them. The CDR3 is 13 residues long. The CDR3 region has the DNA TGTGCCTGGAGGCTGGTATGGGCCACTGAAGCTTTCTTT. It specifies CAWRLVWATEAFF.

V and J are TRBV11-2 and TRBJ2-7; possibly TRBD1 for D (7 bases). CDR1 is SGHAT, CDR2 FQNNGV, per germline. CDR3 length: 16 residues. V lost 0 bases to trimming and J lost 4 bases, with 16 bases between them. The CDR3 DNA is TGTGCCAGCAGCTTAGATCTGGCCAGGGGGAGGTACGAGCAGTACTTC. Amino acid sequence: CASSLDLARGRYEQYF.

This chain joins TRBV6-6 and TRBJ1-1; D gene unclear. This CDR3 region has 14 residues. V shed 6 bases and J shed 1 base, with 12 bases lying between them. The germline gives CDR1 MNHNY, CDR2 SVGAGI (reference sequence). The CDR3 DNA follows: TGTGCCAGCAGGCGGACCAGACAGAACACTGAAGCTTTCTTT. It yields the protein CASRRTRQNTEAFF.

The chain combines TRBV5-4 with TRBJ1-2; 7 positions match TRBD1. The CDR3 is 14 amino acids. The germline CDR1 and CDR2 sequences are SGHNT and YYREEE (reference sequence). The V segment lost 4 bases and the J segment 4 bases; nucleotides outside the gene matches: 7. CDR3 amino acids: CASSPRDSLYGYTF. In nucleotides, the CDR3 is TGTGCCAGCAGCCCACGGGACAGCCTCTATGGCTACACCTTC.

The CDR3 is CASSRGGQGVYEQYF. Written as DNA, the CDR3 is TGTGCCAGCAGTCGCGGGGGACAGGGGGTTTACGAGCAGTACTTC. The genes are TRBV2 and TRBJ2-7; 11 bases are shared with TRBD1. The V and J ends lost 5 bases and 4 bases, in that order; junction bases with no gene match: 7. Germline-derived CDR1 and CDR2 are SNHLY and FYNNEI. The CDR3 consists of 15 residues.

The genes are TRBV11-2 and TRBJ2-1; 7 bases are a match to TRBD2. V gave up 1 base and J gave up 2 bases; unmatched junction bases: 2. Germline CDR1 SGHAT, CDR2 FQNNGV. The CDR3 spans 15 residues. The CDR3 loop is CASSLASGTYNEQFF. The CDR3 DNA follows: TGTGCCAGCAGCTTAGCTAGCGGTACCTACAATGAGCAGTTCTTC.